This TCR beta chain was recorded in a study of cytomegalovirus exposure and HLA in healthy donors (dated by TCRdb to the late 2010s). Study-level background: An earlier analysis of approximately 590 of the donors reported 250 to 300 Gb of sequence data and 100 million to 130 million unique TCR beta sequences from about 200 million T cells. Every discovery cohort repertoire had been produced on one sequencing platform. The number of donors typed differed by locus, with 629-630 for A, B, C, DRB1 and DQB1, more than 500 for DQA1, over 600 for DPA1, and approximately 470 for DPB1. Rather than drawing on any new phenotypic data, the later analysis identified candidate immune exposures from TCR beta sequences and the way those sequences occurred across donors. In an earlier analysis of 500 to 650 of the donors, high-throughput TCR beta sequencing was used to judge whether each TCR beta V gene segment behaved as functional or pseudogenic. Across about 370 genotyped donors of the cohort, an average of approximately 220,000 unique TCR beta nucleotide sequences per donor were sequenced, and roughly a sixth of those sequences were non-productive. Of the approximately 400 genotyped donors, approximately 83% fell in the genetic ancestry cluster associated with self-reported Caucasian donors. High-throughput TCR immunosequencing, statistical association of individual TCRs with disease status, and machine learning were combined to predict cytomegalovirus infection status. The T cell repertoires of several hundred subjects were profiled by immunosequencing and related to cytomegalovirus serostatus. A later analysis re-examined previously published TCR beta repertoires from 500 to 700 donors and added high-resolution HLA genotyping to investigate patterns of TCR occurrence. The aim of the study was to test whether cataloging public T cell receptors could identify signatures of past pathogen exposure. Donor age, sex, ethnicity and CMV serostatus were compiled together with the repertoire data. Roughly five DR-DQ haplotypes were handled as single units for association and clustering because linkage in the cohort was strong. A separate validation cohort of roughly 110 different subjects was used in addition to the roughly 640-subject first cohort. A later genetic analysis took genome-wide SNP genotypes for about three fifths of the 666 donors and used that subset as a discovery cohort. HLA typing included class I and class II loci at four-digit resolution. About 300 gigabases of sequencing data and roughly 90 million unique TCR sequences were included in an early release covering several hundred HLA-typed donors. The research as a whole found: Strong co-occurrence of HLA alleles, especially DR and DQ, made assigning TCR associations to individual alleles difficult. The earlier analysis of about 600 of the donors excluded about 16 rarely observed V segments, including chromosome 9 orphons, because counts were too low. In an earlier analysis of over 550 of the donors, most TCR beta V segments were observed in productive rearrangements about 87% or about 30% of the time, broadly matching IMGT annotations. Most TCR sequences were seen in very few donors, while some public TCRs were found in many individuals. V-gene and J-gene trimming of TCR beta chains was associated with a missense DCLRE1C variant in a later genetic analysis, and the association was replicated in an independent cohort. In a later genetic analysis, fewer N-insertions in productive TCRs were reported among donors in an Asian-associated ancestry cluster than the approximately 670-donor mean. In both the original and validation cohorts, the classifier was reported to diagnose cytomegalovirus status with high specificity and sensitivity. A further reported finding was that TCR beta sequences accurately predicted the HLA-A and HLA-B alleles for most subjects in the first cohort. In a later analysis, about 16,000 TCR beta sequences were associated with specific HLA alleles at a false discovery rate of 0.05. A total of 150 or so TCR beta chains were listed by the study as associated with cytomegalovirus. HLA typing was unavailable for some donors at each locus, so association tests used only the typed subset. A later analysis found that HLA-associated TCR beta chains were more clonally expanded and had lower generation probabilities than equally common non-associated chains. A later analysis found that TCR association rates varied across HLA loci, with DRB1 alleles showing the most associated TCRs and HLA-C alleles the fewest. Immune exposure information for the cohort was limited to CMV serostatus. A later analysis reported that several top co-occurrence clusters appeared linked to parvovirus B19, influenza, CMV and Epstein-Barr virus. In vitro tests confirmed that a few of the cytomegalovirus-associated TCR beta chains recognize cytomegalovirus antigens. Only TCR beta chains were sequenced in this cohort, and the absence of alpha or paired-chain data limited detectable features. Linkage disequilibrium might explain the correlated functional status among segregating V segments, but an unknown experimental factor could not be ruled out. It was suggested by the authors that the approach could potentially be generalized to other disease states and immunological phenotypes. According to a later analysis, most CMV-associated TCR beta chains appeared to be HLA-restricted, and the HLA associations seemed to be driven largely by CMV exposure. The sequencing pipeline was judged likely to have produced a cluster of highly shared sequence variants as a technical artifact. Presence/absence analyses assumed roughly uniform sequencing depth across donors, an assumption that may not hold. Some IMGT-functional V segments, including TRBV6-2 and TRBV6-3, could not be told apart with the 87-base-pair reads, so those segments were excluded.

Details on this clone: Its antigen specificity is not known. The sample holds no much larger clone one base away, and base qualities are not on file.

Its CDR3 holds 15 amino acids, cysteine through phenylalanine. The retained sequence is limited to the CDR3, 45 bases, with the frame set at the first base. For CDR1 and CDR2, the germline V gene (reference sequence) lists SGHKS and YYEKEE. V is pared back by 3 bases and J by 4 bases, with 14 bases lying between the germline termini. Libraries were prepared through the immunoSEQ multiplex PCR assay. For the multiplex PCR, a mixture combining 60 forward primers for TCR Vbeta segments and 13 reverse primers for TCR Jbeta segments was used. The CDR3 region of rearranged TCR beta genes was amplified from genomic DNA by a multiplex PCR assay. On the Illumina HiSeq System, the amplified TCR beta libraries were sequenced as 87-base-pair reads. The original methods were these. A later analysis tallied 75 million to 95 million unique TCR beta chains across the 640 or so repertoires, and about 10 million of those chains were shared by two or more donors. Raw reads were error-corrected and collapsed into unique sequences by a nearest-neighbor algorithm in which closely related sequences were merged to remove PCR and sequencing errors. V, D and J gene segments were assigned by aligning CDR3 sequences to IMGT reference sequences. For a sequence to be retained, at least a six-nucleotide match to both a V gene segment and a J gene segment was required. A rearrangement counted as productive if the CDR3 had no stop codons and remained in frame with V and J, and every other rearrangement counted as non-productive. Following IMGT convention, CDR3 was defined as the stretch from the second conserved V-encoded cysteine up to the conserved J-encoded phenylalanine. The earlier analysis of about 610 of the donors excluded any sequence lacking an unambiguous match to a single V gene segment. In an earlier analysis of a few hundred of the donors, a V segment was called functional when productive rearrangements were above 56.7%, and segregating when the standard deviation between donors exceeded 5%. A statistical classification framework was developed to diagnose cytomegalovirus status using the catalog of TCR beta chain sequences. A later analysis assigned V and J genes by comparing TCR nucleotide sequences with IMGT/GENE-DB human TR gene sequences. In a later analysis, CDR3 sequences and most-parsimonious VDJ recombination scenarios were assigned using the TCRdist pipeline. In a later analysis, each TCR beta chain was defined by its CDR3 amino acid sequence together with its V-gene family, and reads without a unique V-gene family were excluded. To address suspected cross-contamination and a sequencing artifact, a later analysis removed approximately 600 highly shared, low-generation-probability nucleotide sequences. For each public chain, a later analysis derived a clonal expansion index from normalized ranks of inferred template counts within each repertoire. Generation probabilities in a later analysis came from a VDJ recombination model fitted to out-of-frame rearrangements, and those results were checked against IGoR. Hypergeometric tests were used in a later analysis to score TCR-TCR, TCR-HLA and TCR-CMV co-occurrence, with a repertoire-size bias correction applied to the TCR pairs. In a later analysis, false discovery rates were estimated by permuting HLA or CMV assignments 20 times. In a later analysis, co-occurring TCRs were grouped using DBSCAN, with TCRdist sequence similarity added in when clustering inside HLA-allele-positive subsets. For co-occurrence clustering, repertoires with fewer than 30,000 or more than 120,000 public chains were excluded, along with roughly five repertoires with anomalous nucleotide sharing. The table was pulled from immuneACCESS by TCRdb, which kept in-frame rearrangements only. Such tables lose some clones; where checked, under half of the loss comes from unresolved V genes, and the rest has no known cause. V, J and clone size are taken as reported in that table, and D and trimming were inferred from the DNA itself. The sample table records about 130,000 clones; about 70% of these occur just once. The biggest ten clones account for around 2.7% of the sample.

The cohort consisted of more than 650 healthy bone marrow donors. Cohort members were all nominally healthy when sampled, although unrecorded immune exposures were likely present. The donor tested CMV seropositive and was one of the 289 seropositive cohort members. A peripheral blood sample was collected from each donor, and TCR beta sequencing was performed on peripheral blood mononuclear cells. The Qiagen DNeasy Blood Extraction Kit was used to extract genomic DNA from the blood cell samples. The sequence is built from TRBV5-5 and TRBJ1-5; tentative D gene TRBD1, with 6 bases matching. The sequenced material came from PBMCs. This receptor was identified in a woman aged 55-69 years in good health and CMV-seropositive. The sequenced DNA: TGTGCCAGCAGCTGGGGAGCAGGGGCGAATCAGCCCCAGCATTTT. Translated, this is CASSWGAGANQPQHF.